The 24 T cell receptor beta chains in this list originate from one sample, sequenced in a study of cytomegalovirus exposure and HLA in healthy donors. The PCR ran on 60 Vbeta and 13 Jbeta primers. Using immunoSEQ multiplex PCR, the repertoire was profiled, and TCRdb retains in-frame clones only, with some absent. Recorded for this sample: 60,000 or so clones. The sample comprised PBMCs. The receptor source for this set is a man aged 50 or older in good health and CMV-seropositive.

The chain has TRBV6-5 and TRBJ1-2; the match to TRBD1 covers 8 bases. CDR1 MNHEY and CDR2 SVGAGI come from the germline V gene. The CDR3 runs to 15 residues. After removal of 7 bases from V and 8 bases from J, the junction contained 15 bases not matched to a gene. The CDR3 bases are TGTGCCAGCAACGAATTTGGGACAGGAAAGTACGGCTACACCTTC. Amino acids: CASNEFGTGKYGYTF.

The chain recombines TRBV28 with TRBJ2-1, with TRBD2 matching 10 bases. CDR3 length equals 16 residues. V shed 5 bases and J 6 bases; nucleotides not matched to a gene: 10. Germline assignment: CDR1 MDHEN and CDR2 SYDVKM. As DNA, the CDR3 is TGTGCCAGCAGTCCCCAGAGCGGGAGGGGGGTCAATGAGCAGTTCTTC. Its translation: CASSPQSGRGVNEQFF. The variable domain in full, with the rest retrieved from reference TRBV28 and TRBJ2-1, is DVKVTQSSRYLVKRTGEKVFLECVQDMDHENMFWYRQDPGLGLRLIYFSYDVKMKEKGDIPEGYSVSREKKERFSLILESASTNQTSMYLCASSPQSGRGVNEQFFGPGTRLTVL.

The gene calls are TRBV28 and TRBJ2-7, with D perhaps TRBD1 (7 bases). This CDR3 spans 15 amino acids. Trimming stripped 5 bases from V and 5 bases from J, with 19 bases between. Germline V gene lookup returns CDR1 MDHEN and CDR2 SYDVKM. CDR3 residues: CASSPGGSARDEQYF. DNA for the CDR3: TGTGCCAGCAGTCCAGGGGGGAGCGCCAGGGACGAGCAGTACTTC.

V and J are TRBV7-2 and TRBJ2-7, with 7 bases that match TRBD2. Trimming cost V 5 bases and J 2 bases; bases outside gene matches: 9. Germline values: CDR1 SGHTA, CDR2 FQGNSA. CDR3 size: 15 residues. The CDR3 reads CASSRGGLSAYEQYF. CDR3 nucleotide sequence: TGTGCCAGCAGCCGCGGGGGTCTGTCCGCCTACGAGCAGTACTTC. The variable domain in full, with the rest retrieved from reference TRBV7-2 and TRBJ2-7, is GAGVSQSPSNKVTEKGKDVELRCDPISGHTALYWYRQSLGQGLEFLIYFQGNSAPDKSGLPSDRFSAERTGGSVSTLTIQRTQQEDSAVYLCASSRGGLSAYEQYFGPGTRLTVT.

The rearrangement links TRBV7-9 to TRBJ2-5, with 9 bases fitting TRBD2. Trimming at V came to 5 bases and at J to 5 bases, leaving 9 bases not matched to a gene. The CDR3 is made up of 15 amino acids. Germline V gene data show CDR1 as SEHNR and CDR2 as FQNEAQ (reference sequence). The CDR3 reads CASSPRRGGLETQYF. DNA of the CDR3: TGTGCCAGCAGCCCACGGCGGGGGGGCCTGGAGACCCAGTACTTC.

On this clone itself: At one boundary the junction diverges from the germline segment, which might be a read error. The DNA of the CDR3 is TGTGCCAGCAGCGTAGAGCCGAGCTCCGACAATGAGCAGTTCTTC. Protein product: CASSVEPSSDNEQFF. The chain uses TRBV9 and TRBJ2-1, with D unclear. This CDR3 comprises 15 residues. Per the germline V gene, CDR1 is SGDLS and CDR2 is YYNGEE.

The CDR3 reads CASTGSLNEQFF. The CDR3 DNA is TGTGCCAGCACCGGGAGCCTCAATGAGCAGTTCTTC. The V call is TRBV11-2, the J call TRBJ2-1; D perhaps matches TRBD2 (6 bases). From germline, CDR1 is SGHAT and CDR2 FQNNGV. The CDR3 sequence is 12 residues long. The V end was cut by 7 bases, the J end by 6 bases, with 10 bases between. Drawing the rest from reference TRBV11-2 and TRBJ2-1, the complete variable domain is EAGVAQSPRYKIIEKRQSVAFWCNPISGHATLYWYQQILGQGPKLLIQFQNNGVVDDSQLPKDRFSAERLKGVDSTLKIQPAKLEDSAVYLCASTGSLNEQFFGPGTRLTVL.

The chain joins TRBV5-5 to TRBJ1-6, with 10 bases aligning to TRBD1. The CDR3 length is 16 residues. CDR1 SGHKS and CDR2 YYEKEE come from the germline V gene (reference sequence). J lost 7 bases, V lost 4 bases, and 8 bases had no gene match. CDR3 nucleotide sequence: TGTGCCAGCAGCCTAGAACCGGGACAGGGGAATTCACCCCTCCACTTT. Translated: CASSLEPGQGNSPLHF.

The chain is built from TRBV6-6 and TRBJ2-7, with 10 bases aligning to TRBD1. V was pared by 5 bases and J by 3 bases, with 10 bases of the junction left unmatched. Per the germline V gene, CDR1 is MNHNY and CDR2 is SVGAGI (reference sequence). This CDR3 is 16 amino acids long. This chain's CDR3 is CASSTASGDRGYEQYF. The CDR3 region has the DNA TGTGCCAGCAGTACCGCTTCTGGGGACAGGGGCTACGAGCAGTACTTC.

The rearrangement uses TRBV28 and TRBJ1-5; D may be TRBD1 (5 bases). V dropped 6 bases and J dropped 6 bases, with 21 bases sitting between them. Germline-derived CDR1 and CDR2 are MDHEN and SYDVKM. This CDR3 spans 16 amino acids. The CDR3: CASSFLVGGEGQPQHF. Here the CDR3 DNA reads TGTGCCAGCAGCTTCCTCGTGGGAGGGGAGGGTCAGCCCCAGCATTTT. The entire variable domain, with the rest obtained from reference TRBV28 and TRBJ1-5, is as follows: DVKVTQSSRYLVKRTGEKVFLECVQDMDHENMFWYRQDPGLGLRLIYFSYDVKMKEKGDIPEGYSVSREKKERFSLILESASTNQTSMYLCASSFLVGGEGQPQHFGDGTRLSIL.

The rearrangement uses TRBV18 and TRBJ2-1; 8 bases fit TRBD1. The J segment lost 5 bases and the V segment lost 4 bases, leaving 10 bases of the junction unmatched. This CDR3 is built from 16 residues. The germline CDR1 and CDR2 sequences are KGHSH and LQKENI. The CDR3 DNA reads TGTGCCAGCTCACAACCGACAGGGGCTTACGACAATGAGCAGTTCTTC. It specifies CASSQPTGAYDNEQFF.

This chain joins TRBV19 and TRBJ2-7; tentatively, D is TRBD2 (6 bases). Germline lookup yields CDR1 LNHDA and CDR2 SQIVND (reference sequence). V was pared by 1 base and J by 4 bases, with 14 bases between. This CDR3 is 15 amino acids long. DNA of the CDR3: TGTGCCAGTAGTATAGGGACGGGAGCGGATTACGAGCAGTACTTC. Protein: CASSIGTGADYEQYF. The entire variable domain, with the rest obtained from reference TRBV19 and TRBJ2-7, is as follows: DGGITQSPKYLFRKEGQNVTLSCEQNLNHDAMYWYRQDPGQGLRLIYYSQIVNDFQKGDIAEGYSVSREKKESFPLTVTSAQKNPTAFYLCASSIGTGADYEQYFGPGTRLTVT.

This sequence joins TRBV28 and TRBJ2-7, with 11 bases fitting TRBD2. Germline-derived CDR1 and CDR2 are MDHEN and SYDVKM. The CDR3 sequence is 13 residues long. The V gene end was trimmed by 6 bases and the J gene end by 7 bases; junction bases not matched to a gene: 5. As DNA, the CDR3 is TGTGCCAGCAGCCTAGCGGGGGGTCAAGAGCAGTACTTC. Encoded protein: CASSLAGGQEQYF.

The CDR3 reads CAWNSGASNQPQHF. For the CDR3, the DNA is TGTGCCTGGAATTCAGGGGCTTCTAATCAGCCCCAGCATTTT. This chain connects TRBV30 to TRBJ1-5, with D perhaps matching TRBD1 (6 bases). Trimming removed 4 bases at V and 4 bases at J, with 14 bases between. CDR1 and CDR2 from the germline V gene are GTSNPN and SVGIG (reference sequence). The CDR3 is 14 residues long.

This chain links TRBV9 with TRBJ2-1, with D perhaps TRBD2 (5 bases). The CDR3 runs to 17 residues. The V gene lost 4 bases and the J gene lost 0 bases, with 17 bases spanning the gap. Germline-derived CDR1 and CDR2 are SGDLS and YYNGEE. CDR3 region: CASSPSLGGSSYNEQFF. CDR3 coding DNA: TGTGCCAGCAGCCCATCCTTAGGTGGGAGCTCCTACAATGAGCAGTTCTTC.

The genes are TRBV4-2 and TRBJ2-7; 7 nucleotides align to TRBD2. V lost 0 bases and J lost 1; bases outside the gene matches: 6. Germline loops: CDR1 LGHNA, CDR2 YNFKEQ. CDR3 length: 16 residues. Here the CDR3 reads CASSQDGGGFSYEQYF. CDR3 nucleotide sequence: TGTGCCAGCAGCCAAGATGGGGGAGGGTTTTCCTACGAGCAGTACTTC.

The chain recombines TRBV4-2 with TRBJ1-2; D is undetermined. Per the germline V gene, CDR1 is LGHNA and CDR2 is YNFKEQ. The CDR3 is made up of 16 amino acids. The V end lost 0 bases, the J end lost 4 bases, and 15 bases lay between the germline ends. The CDR3 region has the DNA TGTGCCAGCAGCCAAGATATCGCAGGCTCATTCTATGGCTACACCTTC. Amino acids: CASSQDIAGSFYGYTF.

The DNA of the CDR3 is TGTGCCAGCAGCCTCGGGGTGGCCGGGACAGGCTATGGCTACACCTTC. It specifies CASSLGVAGTGYGYTF. V usage is TRBV11-2 and J usage is TRBJ1-2; 8 positions agree with TRBD1. This CDR3 is 16 amino acids long. The V gene end was trimmed by 5 bases and the J gene end by 4 bases; junction bases not matched to a gene: 12. CDR1 and CDR2 from the germline V gene are SGHAT and FQNNGV.

The genes are TRBV2 and TRBJ1-6, with D possibly matching TRBD1 (5 bases). The CDR3 extends over 18 amino acids. V lost 4 bases and J 0 bases, leaving 16 bases between the germline ends. Looked up from germline, CDR1 is SNHLY and CDR2 is FYNNEI. The CDR3 DNA reads TGTGCCAGCAGTGCCCCTCCAGGGCCGAGCTCCTATAATTCACCCCTCCACTTT. This sequence encodes CASSAPPGPSSYNSPLHF.

This chain uses TRBV29-1 with TRBJ2-3, with 9 bases fitting TRBD2. Per the germline V gene, CDR1 is SQVTM and CDR2 is ANQGSEA. Unmatched junction bases numbered 8, after V lost 8 bases and J lost 2 bases. The CDR3 totals 14 residues. CDR3 region: CSLTREGPTDTQYF. DNA of the CDR3: TGCAGCCTGACGCGGGAGGGACCCACAGATACGCAGTATTTT.

V usage is TRBV18 and J usage is TRBJ2-2; D is unresolved. The CDR3 covers 13 residues. Germline assignment: CDR1 KGHSH and CDR2 LQKENI. The ends were cut back, 2 bases at V and 3 bases at J, with 4 bases in the middle. The CDR3 spells CASSPFDTGELFF. In DNA, the CDR3 is TGTGCCAGCTCACCATTCGACACCGGGGAGCTGTTTTTT.

The rearrangement uses TRBV4-3 and TRBJ1-1; no clear D. In germline, CDR1 is LGHNA, CDR2 YSLEER. The CDR3 runs to 15 residues. V lost 3 bases and J lost 2, with 13 bases in between. As DNA, the CDR3 is TGCGCCAGCAGCCAGGGTAATGCAGGTAACACTGAAGCTTTCTTT. Its translation: CASSQGNAGNTEAFF.

The chain is built from TRBV2 and TRBJ2-7; 10 positions agree with TRBD2. With V trimmed by 5 bases and J by 2 bases, 3 bases remained unmatched. This CDR3 spans 14 amino acids. Germline assignment: CDR1 SNHLY and CDR2 FYNNEI. The chain's CDR3 is CASSSGRATYEQYF. CDR3 sequence (DNA): TGTGCCAGCAGTAGCGGGAGGGCCACCTACGAGCAGTACTTC.

The CDR3 region is CASSSQGTNQPQHF. DNA for the CDR3: TGTGCCAGCAGCTCACAGGGGACAAATCAGCCCCAGCATTTT. The chain combines TRBV7-2 with TRBJ1-5; the match to TRBD1 covers 7 bases. There are 14 residues in the CDR3. Germline CDR1 and CDR2: SGHTA and FQGNSA. Losses at the gene ends were 4 bases for V and 4 bases for J; bases not matched to a gene: 4.